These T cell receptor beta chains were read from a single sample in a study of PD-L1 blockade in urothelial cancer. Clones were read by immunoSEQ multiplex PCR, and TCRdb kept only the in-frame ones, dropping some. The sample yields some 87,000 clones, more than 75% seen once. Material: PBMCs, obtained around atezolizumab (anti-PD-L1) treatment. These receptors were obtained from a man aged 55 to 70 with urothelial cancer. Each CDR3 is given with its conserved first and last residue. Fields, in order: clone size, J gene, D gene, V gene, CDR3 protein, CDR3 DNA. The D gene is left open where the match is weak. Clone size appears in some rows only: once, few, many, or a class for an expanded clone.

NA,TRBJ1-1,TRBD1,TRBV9,CASSKDRVNTEAFF,TGTGCCAGCAGCAAAGACAGGGTGAACACTGAAGCTTTCTTT
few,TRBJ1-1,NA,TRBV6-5,CASSPGRNTEAFF,TGTGCCAGCAGCCCGGGGAGGAACACTGAAGCTTTCTTT
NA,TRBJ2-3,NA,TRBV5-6,CASSPFTDTQYF,TGTGCCAGCAGCCCGTTCACAGATACGCAGTATTTT
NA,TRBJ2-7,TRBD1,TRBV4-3,CASSQVTGGLHEQYF,TGCGCCAGCAGCCAAGTAACAGGGGGCTTGCACGAGCAGTACTTC
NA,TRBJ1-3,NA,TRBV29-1,CSGETGSGNTIYF,TGCAGCGGAGAAACAGGATCTGGAAACACCATATATTTT
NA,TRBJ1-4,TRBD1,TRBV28,CASSFYRGLDEKLFF,TGTGCCAGCAGTTTCTACAGGGGACTAGACGAAAAACTGTTTTTT
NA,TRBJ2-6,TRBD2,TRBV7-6,CASSLVVAGGAGAGANVLTF,TGTGCCAGCAGCTTAGTAGTTGCGGGAGGGGCTGGGGCTGGGGCCAACGTCCTGACTTTC
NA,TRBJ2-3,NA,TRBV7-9,CASSLEGVTSTDTQYF,TGTGCCAGCAGCTTAGAGGGGGTTACTAGCACAGATACGCAGTATTTT
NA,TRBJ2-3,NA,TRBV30,CAWTPRQIFSTDTQYF,TGTGCCTGGACGCCCCGACAGATTTTTAGCACAGATACGCAGTATTTT
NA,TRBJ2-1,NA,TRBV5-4,CASSLVRDSYNEQFF,TGTGCCAGCAGCTTGGTGCGGGACTCCTACAATGAGCAGTTCTTC
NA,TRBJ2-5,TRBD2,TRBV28,CASSVAGGPRRETQYF,TGTGCCAGCAGTGTAGCGGGGGGGCCCAGGAGGGAGACCCAGTACTTC
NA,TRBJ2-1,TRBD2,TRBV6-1,CASSDGTSGANEQFF,TGTGCCAGCTCAGACGGGACTAGCGGGGCAAATGAGCAGTTCTTC
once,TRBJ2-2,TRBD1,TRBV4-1,CASSPEGQGSGELFF,TGCGCCAGCAGCCCGGAGGGACAGGGTTCAGGGGAGCTGTTTTTT
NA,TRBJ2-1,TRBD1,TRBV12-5,CASGLPSTGTGVNEQFF,TGTGCTAGTGGTTTGCCGTCGACCGGGACAGGGGTGAATGAGCAGTTCTTC
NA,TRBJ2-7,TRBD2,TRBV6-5,CASSYETSAVSYEQYF,TGTGCCAGCAGTTACGAGACTAGCGCTGTCTCCTACGAGCAGTACTTC
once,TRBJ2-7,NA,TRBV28,CASRTGFSYEQYF,TGTGCCAGCAGGACAGGTTTCTCCTACGAGCAGTACTTC
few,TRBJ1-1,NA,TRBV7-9,CASSVSQGNTEAFF,TGTGCCAGCAGCGTGTCGCAGGGGAACACTGAAGCTTTCTTT
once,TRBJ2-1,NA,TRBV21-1,CASSKRPGQGGGNEQFF,TGTGCCAGCAGCAAACGACCCGGACAGGGGGGAGGCAATGAGCAGTTCTTC
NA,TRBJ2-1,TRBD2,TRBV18,CASSPPEASGGYNEQFF,TGTGCCAGCTCACCACCGGAGGCTAGCGGGGGGTACAATGAGCAGTTCTTC
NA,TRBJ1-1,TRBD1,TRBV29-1,CSVRGTGTEAFF,TGCAGCGTCCGAGGGACAGGGACTGAAGCTTTCTTT